The subject of this entry is one T cell receptor beta chain. What this receptor recognizes is not known. Base qualities are not provided; no much larger clone lies one nucleotide away. The library was produced with the immunoSEQ multiplex PCR assay. A mixture of 60 forward primers for TCR Vbeta segments and 13 reverse primers for TCR Jbeta segments was used in the multiplex PCR. The CDR3 region of rearranged TCR beta genes was amplified from genomic DNA with a multiplex PCR assay. The Illumina HiSeq System was used to sequence the amplified TCR beta libraries as 87-base-pair reads. The paper's data handling went like this. Across the 500 to 700 repertoires, a later analysis counted 80 million or so unique TCR beta chains, around 11 million of which were shared by at least two donors. Raw reads were error-corrected and collapsed into unique sequences by a nearest-neighbor algorithm in which closely related sequences were merged to remove PCR and sequencing errors. V, D and J gene segments were assigned by aligning CDR3 sequences to IMGT reference sequences. For a sequence to be retained, a match of at least six nucleotides to both a V gene segment and a J gene segment was required. A rearrangement was called productive if the CDR3 had no stop codons and remained in frame with V and J, and every other rearrangement was called non-productive. Following IMGT convention, CDR3 was defined as the stretch from the second conserved V-encoded cysteine up to the conserved J-encoded phenylalanine. The earlier analysis of fewer than 700 of the donors excluded sequences that lacked an unambiguous match to a single V gene segment. An earlier analysis of under 750 of the donors called V segments functional above 56.7% productive rearrangements and segregating when the between-donor standard deviation exceeded 5%. A statistical classification framework was built for diagnosing cytomegalovirus status from the catalog of TCR beta chain sequences. A later analysis assigned V and J genes by comparing TCR nucleotide sequences with IMGT/GENE-DB human TR gene sequences. A later analysis assigned CDR3 sequences and most-parsimonious VDJ recombination scenarios with the TCRdist pipeline. In a later analysis, each TCR beta chain was defined by its CDR3 amino acid sequence together with its V-gene family, and reads lacking a unique V-gene family were excluded. To address suspected cross-contamination and a sequencing artifact, a later analysis removed several hundred highly shared, low-generation-probability nucleotide sequences. For each public chain, a later analysis derived a clonal expansion index from normalized ranks of inferred template counts within each repertoire. A later analysis computed generation probabilities with a VDJ recombination model fitted to out-of-frame rearrangements, and checked the results against IGoR. Hypergeometric tests were used in a later analysis to score TCR-TCR, TCR-HLA and TCR-CMV co-occurrence, with a repertoire-size bias correction applied to the TCR pairs. To estimate false discovery rates, a later analysis permuted the HLA or CMV assignments 20 times. In a later analysis, co-occurring TCRs were grouped with DBSCAN, and TCRdist sequence similarity was added when clustering was performed within HLA-allele-positive subsets. Repertoires with fewer than 30,000 or more than 120,000 public chains were left out of co-occurrence clustering, as were five repertoires with anomalous nucleotide sharing. TCRdb provides this immuneACCESS table in a form limited to in-frame rearrangements. Some clones are lacking; in checked studies, under half of them reflect an unresolved V gene, and why the rest are absent is not known. V and J calls and clone size are those listed in that table; D and trimming were worked out from the DNA. Across this sample there are roughly 140,000 clones, with about 80% seen only once. The top ten clonotypes cover just over 5% of the sample.

The germline V gene gives CDR1 as SGHTA and CDR2 as FQGNSA. The trim is 4 bases for V and 6 bases for J, with a gap of 18 bases between the germline ends. The CDR3 spans 15 residues, from the cysteine through the phenylalanine. CDR3 DNA is the only sequence kept; it has 45 bases, read in frame from the first base. The cohort comprised under 700 healthy bone marrow donors. All cohort members were sampled while nominally healthy, although unrecorded immune exposures were likely present. The donor tested CMV seronegative and was one of the 352 seronegative cohort members. A peripheral blood sample was collected from each donor, and TCR beta sequencing was performed on peripheral blood mononuclear cells. Genomic DNA extraction from the blood cell samples was performed with the Qiagen DNeasy Blood Extraction Kit. This entry is derived from a study of cytomegalovirus exposure and HLA in healthy donors (dated by TCRdb to between 2016 and 2019). At the level of the whole study: In an earlier analysis of fewer than 750 of the donors, around 290 Gb of sequence data and some 100 million unique TCR beta sequences from roughly 180 million T cells were reported. A later analysis re-analyzed previously published TCR beta repertoires from approximately 700 donors and added high-resolution HLA genotyping to study TCR occurrence patterns. About 300 gigabases of sequencing data and 70 million to 95 million unique TCR sequences made up an early release that covered roughly 670 HLA-typed donors. The T cell repertoires of several hundred subjects were profiled by immunosequencing and related to cytomegalovirus serostatus. The number of donors typed differed by locus, with roughly 620-630 for A, B, C, DRB1 and DQB1, roughly 520 for DQA1, some 570 for DPA1, and around 460 for DPB1. The study aimed to test whether cataloging public T cell receptors could reveal signatures of past pathogen exposure. Rather than drawing on any new phenotypic data, the later analysis identified candidate immune exposures from TCR beta sequences and the way those sequences occurred across donors. To predict cytomegalovirus infection status, the study combined high-throughput TCR immunosequencing, statistical association of individual TCRs with disease status, and machine learning. In a later genetic analysis, genome-wide SNP genotypes for about three fifths of the roughly 670 donors were used, and that subset was treated as a discovery cohort. A few DR-DQ haplotypes were treated as single units for association and clustering because of strong linkage in the cohort. Among 350 to 400 genotyped donors of the cohort, an average of around 240,000 unique TCR beta nucleotide sequences were sequenced per donor, roughly a sixth of them non-productive. Among the 398 genotyped donors, 81% belonged to the genetic ancestry cluster associated with self-reported Caucasian donors. Both class I and class II loci were covered by HLA typing, at four-digit resolution. Donor age, sex, ethnicity and CMV serostatus were compiled alongside the repertoire data. All discovery cohort repertoires had been generated using a single sequencing platform. Along with the roughly 670-subject first cohort, a separate validation cohort of 120 different subjects was used. To decide whether each TCR beta V gene segment behaved as functional or pseudogenic, an earlier analysis of approximately 590 of the donors relied on high-throughput TCR beta sequencing.

Points the paper makes about the study in general: In both the original and validation cohorts, the classifier was reported to diagnose cytomegalovirus status with high specificity and sensitivity. Broadly in line with IMGT annotations, most TCR beta V segments showed up in productive rearrangements about 87% or about 30% of the time in an earlier analysis of 450 to 750 of the donors. Assigning TCR associations to individual alleles was difficult when HLA alleles, especially DR and DQ, strongly co-occurred. Correlated functional status among segregating V segments might be attributable to linkage disequilibrium, but an unknown experimental factor could not be ruled out. In vitro tests confirmed that three of the cytomegalovirus-associated TCR beta chains recognize cytomegalovirus antigens. The study listed 150 to 200 TCR beta chains as associated with cytomegalovirus. In a later analysis, several top co-occurrence clusters were reported to appear linked to parvovirus B19, influenza, CMV and Epstein-Barr virus. According to a later analysis, most CMV-associated TCR beta chains appeared to be HLA-restricted, and the HLA associations seemed to be driven largely by CMV exposure. A further reported finding was that TCR beta sequences accurately predicted the HLA-A and HLA-B alleles for most subjects in the first cohort. A later analysis associated about 17,000 TCR beta sequences with specific HLA alleles at a false discovery rate of 0.05. According to a later genetic analysis, donors in an Asian-associated ancestry cluster had fewer N-insertions in productive TCRs than the approximately 650-donor mean. Most TCR sequences were observed very rarely across donors, whereas some public TCRs were present in many individuals. The earlier analysis of around 600 of the donors excluded 15 to 20 rarely observed V segments, including chromosome 9 orphons, because counts were too low. Because the 87-base-pair reads could not distinguish some IMGT-functional V segments, including TRBV6-2 and TRBV6-3, those segments were excluded. The cohort was sequenced for TCR beta chains only, and without alpha or paired-chain data the features that could be detected were limited. An association between a missense DCLRE1C variant and V-gene and J-gene trimming of TCR beta chains was found in a later genetic analysis and replicated in an independent cohort. CMV serostatus was the only immune exposure information available for the cohort. Compared with equally common non-associated chains, HLA-associated TCR beta chains in a later analysis were more clonally expanded and had lower generation probabilities. Sequencing depth was assumed to be roughly uniform across donors in the presence/absence analyses, though that assumption may not hold. A cluster of highly shared sequence variants was judged likely to be a technical artifact of the sequencing pipeline. Because some donors lacked HLA typing at each locus, the association tests relied only on the typed subset. In a later analysis, the rate of TCR association differed among HLA loci, with DRB1 alleles having the most associated TCRs and HLA-C alleles having the fewest. The authors suggested that the approach could potentially be extended to other disease states and immunological phenotypes.

The sample was PBMCs. The sequence was obtained from a male donor in good health and CMV-seronegative. The chain joins TRBV7-2 to TRBJ1-2, with a tentative D gene TRBD1 over 6 matching bases. At the DNA level, the sequence is TGTGCCAGCAGCTCCGGGATTTACCAGGGGAATGGCTACACCTTC. This gives the protein CASSSGIYQGNGYTF.